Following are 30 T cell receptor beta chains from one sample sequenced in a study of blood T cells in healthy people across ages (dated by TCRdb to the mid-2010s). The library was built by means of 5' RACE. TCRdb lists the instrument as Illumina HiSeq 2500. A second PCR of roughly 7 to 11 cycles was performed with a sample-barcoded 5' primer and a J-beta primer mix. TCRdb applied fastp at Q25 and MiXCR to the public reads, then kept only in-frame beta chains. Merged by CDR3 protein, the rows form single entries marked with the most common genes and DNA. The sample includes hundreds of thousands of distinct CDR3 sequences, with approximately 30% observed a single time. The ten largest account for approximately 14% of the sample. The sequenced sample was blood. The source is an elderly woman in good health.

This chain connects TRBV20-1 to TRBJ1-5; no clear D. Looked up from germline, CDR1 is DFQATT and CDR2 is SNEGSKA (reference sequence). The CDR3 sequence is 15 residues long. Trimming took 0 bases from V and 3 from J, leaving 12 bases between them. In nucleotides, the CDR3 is TGCAGTGCTAGAGATGGTAGGAAGCCCAATCAGCCCCAGCATTTT. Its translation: CSARDGRKPNQPQHF.

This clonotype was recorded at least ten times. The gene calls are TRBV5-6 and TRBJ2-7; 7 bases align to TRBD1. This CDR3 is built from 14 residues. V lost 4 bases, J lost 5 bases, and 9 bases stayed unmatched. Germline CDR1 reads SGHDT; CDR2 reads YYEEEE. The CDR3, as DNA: TGTGCCAGCAGCGAACCCGCGAGGGGGCACGAGCAGTACTTC. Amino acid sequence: CASSEPARGHEQYF.

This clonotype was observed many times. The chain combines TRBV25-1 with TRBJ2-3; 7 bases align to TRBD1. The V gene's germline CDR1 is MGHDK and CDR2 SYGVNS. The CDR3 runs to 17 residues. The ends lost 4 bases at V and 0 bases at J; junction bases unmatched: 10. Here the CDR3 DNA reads TGTGCCAGCAGTGCCGATACAGGGGTCCCTAGCACAGATACGCAGTATTTT. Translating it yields CASSADTGVPSTDTQYF.

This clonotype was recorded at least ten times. CDR3 DNA sequence: TGTGCCAGCAGGACCGAGTGGCCATTCTACGAGCAGTACTTC. Translating it yields CASRTEWPFYEQYF. The chain has TRBV6-5 and TRBJ2-7, with D uncertain. In germline, CDR1 is MNHEY, CDR2 SVGAGI. V lost 6 bases, J lost 3 bases, and 15 bases lay in between. The CDR3 loop spans 14 amino acids.

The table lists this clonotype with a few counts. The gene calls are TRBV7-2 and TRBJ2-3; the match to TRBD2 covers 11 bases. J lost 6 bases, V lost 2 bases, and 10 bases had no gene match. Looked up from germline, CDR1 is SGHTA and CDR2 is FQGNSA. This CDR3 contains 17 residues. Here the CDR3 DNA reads TGTGCCAGCAGCTTAATAGGACTAGCGGGTTTGTGGGATACGCAGTATTTT. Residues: CASSLIGLAGLWDTQYF.

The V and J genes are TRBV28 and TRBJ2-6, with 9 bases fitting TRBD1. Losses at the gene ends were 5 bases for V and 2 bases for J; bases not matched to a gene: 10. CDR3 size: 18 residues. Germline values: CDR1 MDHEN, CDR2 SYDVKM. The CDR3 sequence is CASSPEGQGFTGANVLTF. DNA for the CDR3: TGTGCCAGCAGTCCTGAGGGACAGGGATTTACTGGGGCCAACGTCCTGACTTTC. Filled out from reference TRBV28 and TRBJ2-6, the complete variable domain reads DVKVTQSSRYLVKRTGEKVFLECVQDMDHENMFWYRQDPGLGLRLIYFSYDVKMKEKGDIPEGYSVSREKKERFSLILESASTNQTSMYLCASSPEGQGFTGANVLTFGAGSRLTVL.

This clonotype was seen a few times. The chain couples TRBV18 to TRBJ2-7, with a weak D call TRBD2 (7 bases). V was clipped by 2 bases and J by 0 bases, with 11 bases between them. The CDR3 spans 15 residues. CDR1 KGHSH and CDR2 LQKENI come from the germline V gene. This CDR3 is CASSPGGGHSYEQYF. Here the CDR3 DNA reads TGTGCCAGCTCACCAGGCGGGGGCCACTCCTACGAGCAGTACTTC.

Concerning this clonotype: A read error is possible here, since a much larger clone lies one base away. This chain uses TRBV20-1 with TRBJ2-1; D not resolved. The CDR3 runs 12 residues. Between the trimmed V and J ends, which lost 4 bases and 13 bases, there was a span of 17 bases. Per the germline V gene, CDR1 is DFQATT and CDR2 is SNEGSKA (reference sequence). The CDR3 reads CSAIVGQETQFF. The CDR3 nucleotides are TGCAGTGCTATCGTGGGCCAAGAGACCCAGTTCTTC.

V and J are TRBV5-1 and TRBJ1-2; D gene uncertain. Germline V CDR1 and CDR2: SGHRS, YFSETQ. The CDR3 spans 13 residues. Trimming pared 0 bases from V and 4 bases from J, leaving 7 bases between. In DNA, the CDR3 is TGCGCCAGCAGCTTGGGCAGTATCTATGGCTACACCTTC. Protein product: CASSLGSIYGYTF.

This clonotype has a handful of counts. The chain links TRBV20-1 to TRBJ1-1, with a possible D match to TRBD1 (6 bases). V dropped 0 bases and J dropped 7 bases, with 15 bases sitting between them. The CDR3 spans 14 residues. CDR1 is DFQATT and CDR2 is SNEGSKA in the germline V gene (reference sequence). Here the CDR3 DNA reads TGCAGTGCTAGAGATCTAGGGGGAGTCGGTGAAGCTTTCTTT. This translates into CSARDLGGVGEAFF.

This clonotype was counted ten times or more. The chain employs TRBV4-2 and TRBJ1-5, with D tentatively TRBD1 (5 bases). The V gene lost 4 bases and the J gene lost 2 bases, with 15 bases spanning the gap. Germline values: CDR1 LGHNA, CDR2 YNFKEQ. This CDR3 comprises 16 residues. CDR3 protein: CASSRAGTDGNQPQHF. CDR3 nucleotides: TGTGCCAGCAGCCGGGCTGGGACTGATGGCAATCAGCCCCAGCATTTT.

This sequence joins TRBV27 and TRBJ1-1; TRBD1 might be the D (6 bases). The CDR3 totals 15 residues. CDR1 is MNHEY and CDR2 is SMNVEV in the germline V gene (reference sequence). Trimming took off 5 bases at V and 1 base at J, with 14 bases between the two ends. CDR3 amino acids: CASSPSGRGNTEAFF. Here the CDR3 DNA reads TGTGCCAGCAGTCCCTCGGGCAGGGGGAACACTGAAGCTTTCTTT.

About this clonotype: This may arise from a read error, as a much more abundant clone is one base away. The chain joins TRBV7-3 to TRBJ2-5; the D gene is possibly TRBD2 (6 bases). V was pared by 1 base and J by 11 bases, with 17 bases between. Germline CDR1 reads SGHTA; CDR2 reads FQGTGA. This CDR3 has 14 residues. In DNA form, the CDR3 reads TGTGCCAGCAGCTTAAGTGGAGGGATGAATGAGCAGTACTTC. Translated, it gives CASSLSGGMNEQYF. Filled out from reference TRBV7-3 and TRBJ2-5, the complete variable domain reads GAGVSQTPSNKVTEKGKYVELRCDPISGHTALYWYRQSLGQGPEFLIYFQGTGAADDSGLPNDRFFAVRPEGSVSTLKIQRTERGDSAVYLCASSLSGGMNEQYFGPGTRLLVL.

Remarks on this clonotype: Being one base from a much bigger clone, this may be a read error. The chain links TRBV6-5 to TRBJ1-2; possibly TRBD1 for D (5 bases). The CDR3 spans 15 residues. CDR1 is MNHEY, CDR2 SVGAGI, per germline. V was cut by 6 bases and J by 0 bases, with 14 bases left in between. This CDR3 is CASRPGGRSNYGYTF. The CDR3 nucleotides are TGTGCCAGCAGGCCTGGGGGACGGTCTAACTATGGCTACACCTTC.

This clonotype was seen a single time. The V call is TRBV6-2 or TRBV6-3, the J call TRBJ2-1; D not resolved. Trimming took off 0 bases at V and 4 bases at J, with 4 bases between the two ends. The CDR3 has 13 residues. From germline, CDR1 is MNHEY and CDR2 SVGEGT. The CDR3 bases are TGTGCCAGCAGTTACTCTCGGTACAATGAGCAGTTCTTC. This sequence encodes CASSYSRYNEQFF.

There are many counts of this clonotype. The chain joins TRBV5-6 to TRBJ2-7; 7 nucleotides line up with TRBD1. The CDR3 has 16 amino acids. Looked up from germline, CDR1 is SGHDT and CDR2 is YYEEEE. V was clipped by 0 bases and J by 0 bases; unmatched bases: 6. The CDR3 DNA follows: TGTGCCAGCAGCTTGGTAGTTGCAGGGGGCTCCTACGAGCAGTACTTC. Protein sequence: CASSLVVAGGSYEQYF.

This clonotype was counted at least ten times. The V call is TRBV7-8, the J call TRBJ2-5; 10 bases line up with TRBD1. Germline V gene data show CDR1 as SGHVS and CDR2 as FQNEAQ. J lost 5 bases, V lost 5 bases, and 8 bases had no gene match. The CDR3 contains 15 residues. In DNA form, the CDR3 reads TGTGCCAGCAGCGCAGACAGGGGGCAGAGGGAGACCCAGTACTTC. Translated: CASSADRGQRETQYF.

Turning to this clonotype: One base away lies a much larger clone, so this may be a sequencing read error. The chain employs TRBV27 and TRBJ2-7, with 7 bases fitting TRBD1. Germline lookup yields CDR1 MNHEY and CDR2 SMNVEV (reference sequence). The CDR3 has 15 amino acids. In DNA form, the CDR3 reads TGTGCCGGCAGTTTAGGGACGGGACAGCCCTACGAGCAGTACTTC. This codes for CAGSLGTGQPYEQYF.

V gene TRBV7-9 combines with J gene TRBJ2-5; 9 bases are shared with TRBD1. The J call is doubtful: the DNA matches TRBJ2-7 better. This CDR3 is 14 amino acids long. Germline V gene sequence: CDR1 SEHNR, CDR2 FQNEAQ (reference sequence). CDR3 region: CASSQTGGAYEQYF. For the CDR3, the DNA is TGTGCCAGCAGTCAGACAGGGGGAGCCTACGAGCAGTACTTC.

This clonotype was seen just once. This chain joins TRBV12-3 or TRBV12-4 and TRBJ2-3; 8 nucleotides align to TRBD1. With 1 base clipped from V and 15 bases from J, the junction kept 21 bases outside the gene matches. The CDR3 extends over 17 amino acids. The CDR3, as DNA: TGTGCCAGCAGTTTAGAGGCAGGGGGCGTGAGGATAGATACGGAATATTTT. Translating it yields CASSLEAGGVRIDTEYF.

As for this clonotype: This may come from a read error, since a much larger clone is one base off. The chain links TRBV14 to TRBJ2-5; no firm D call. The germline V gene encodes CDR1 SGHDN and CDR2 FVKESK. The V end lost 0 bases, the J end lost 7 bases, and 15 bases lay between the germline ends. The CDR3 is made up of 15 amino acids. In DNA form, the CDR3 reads TGTGCCAGCAGCCAAGATCGCACATACCTTCGGACCCAGTACTTC. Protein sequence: CASSQDRTYLRTQYF.

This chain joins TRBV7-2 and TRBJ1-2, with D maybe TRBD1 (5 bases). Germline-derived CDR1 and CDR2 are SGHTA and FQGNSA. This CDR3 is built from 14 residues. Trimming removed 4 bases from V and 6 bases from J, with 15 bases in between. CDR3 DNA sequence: TGTGCCAGCAGCTCAACGGGGGGAGGTGATGGCTACACCTTC. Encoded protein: CASSSTGGGDGYTF.

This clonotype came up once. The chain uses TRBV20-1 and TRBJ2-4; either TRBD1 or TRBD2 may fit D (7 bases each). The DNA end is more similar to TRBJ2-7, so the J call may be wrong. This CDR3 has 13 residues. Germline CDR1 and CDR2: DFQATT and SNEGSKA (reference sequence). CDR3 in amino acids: CSAPDRTRHEQYF. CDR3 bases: TGCAGTGCCCCGGACAGGACTAGGCACGAGCAGTACTTC.

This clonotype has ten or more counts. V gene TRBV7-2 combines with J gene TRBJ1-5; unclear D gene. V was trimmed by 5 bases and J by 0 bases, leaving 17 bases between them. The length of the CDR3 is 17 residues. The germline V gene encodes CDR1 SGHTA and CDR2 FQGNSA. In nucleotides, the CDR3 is TGTGCCAGCAGCCTCAGGCGAAGTCCATATAGCAATCAGCCCCAGCATTTT. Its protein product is CASSLRRSPYSNQPQHF.

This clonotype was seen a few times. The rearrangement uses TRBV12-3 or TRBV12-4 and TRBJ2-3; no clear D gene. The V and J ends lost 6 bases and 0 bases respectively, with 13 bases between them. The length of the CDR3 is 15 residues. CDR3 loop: CASSPCIASTDTQYF. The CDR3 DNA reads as TGTGCCAGCAGCCCCTGTATCGCTAGCACAGATACGCAGTATTTT.

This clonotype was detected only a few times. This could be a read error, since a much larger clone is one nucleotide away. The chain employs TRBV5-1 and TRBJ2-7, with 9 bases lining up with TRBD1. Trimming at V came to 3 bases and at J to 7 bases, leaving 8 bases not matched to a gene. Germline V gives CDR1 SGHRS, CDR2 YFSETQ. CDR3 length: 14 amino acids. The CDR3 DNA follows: TGCGCCAGCAGCTCGGACAGGGGAGGTAATGAGCAGTACTTC. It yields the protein CASSSDRGGNEQYF.

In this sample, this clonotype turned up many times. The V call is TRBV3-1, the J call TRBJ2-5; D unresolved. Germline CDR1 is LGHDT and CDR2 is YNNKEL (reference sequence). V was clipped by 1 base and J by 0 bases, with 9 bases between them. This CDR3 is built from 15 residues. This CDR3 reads CASSQARLYQETQYF. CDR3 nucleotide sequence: TGTGCCAGCAGCCAAGCCAGACTGTACCAAGAGACCCAGTACTTC.

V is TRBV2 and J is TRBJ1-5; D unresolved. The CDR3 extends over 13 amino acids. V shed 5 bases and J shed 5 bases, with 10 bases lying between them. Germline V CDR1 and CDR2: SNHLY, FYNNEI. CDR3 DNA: TGTGCCAGCAGTCTGATCGGGGATCAGCCCCAGCATTTT. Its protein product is CASSLIGDQPQHF.

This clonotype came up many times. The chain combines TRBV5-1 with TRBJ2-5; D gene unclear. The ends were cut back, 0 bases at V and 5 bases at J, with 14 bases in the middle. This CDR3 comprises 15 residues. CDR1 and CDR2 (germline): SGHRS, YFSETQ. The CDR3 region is CASSLVNRRSETQYF. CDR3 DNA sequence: TGCGCCAGCAGCTTGGTCAACCGCAGGTCGGAGACCCAGTACTTC.

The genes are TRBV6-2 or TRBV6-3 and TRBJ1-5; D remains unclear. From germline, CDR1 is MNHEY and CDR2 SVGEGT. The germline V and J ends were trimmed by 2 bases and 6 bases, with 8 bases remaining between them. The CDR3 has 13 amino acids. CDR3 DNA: TGTGCCAGCAGTTACGAACAGTTTCAGCCCCAGCATTTT. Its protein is CASSYEQFQPQHF.